These 2 T cell receptor beta chains share one sample of origin, sequenced in a study of T cell responses to AZD1222 COVID-19 vaccine. Clones were read by immunoSEQ multiplex PCR, and TCRdb kept only the in-frame ones, dropping some. The table has tens of thousands of clones, approximately 88% seen once. Material: peripheral blood, obtained on day 0 of AZD1222 vaccination. All receptors derive from an adult in good health.

The chain employs TRBV10-3 and TRBJ1-2; D is unclear. Deletions cut 6 bases from V and 0 bases from J, with 8 bases between. Germline values: CDR1 ENHRY, CDR2 SYGVKD. The CDR3 runs 13 residues. In nucleotides, the CDR3 is TGTGCCATCAGGGAGGACTCTAACTATGGCTACACCTTC. Residues: CAIREDSNYGYTF.

The rearrangement uses TRBV7-2 and TRBJ2-7; D call uncertain. Germline V gives CDR1 SGHTA, CDR2 FQGNSA. The CDR3 sequence is 13 residues long. The V gene lost 5 bases and the J gene lost 6 bases, with 14 bases spanning the gap. This CDR3 reads CASSLRGQAEQYF. The CDR3 nucleotides are TGTGCCAGCAGCCTTAGAGGTCAGGCCGAGCAGTACTTC.